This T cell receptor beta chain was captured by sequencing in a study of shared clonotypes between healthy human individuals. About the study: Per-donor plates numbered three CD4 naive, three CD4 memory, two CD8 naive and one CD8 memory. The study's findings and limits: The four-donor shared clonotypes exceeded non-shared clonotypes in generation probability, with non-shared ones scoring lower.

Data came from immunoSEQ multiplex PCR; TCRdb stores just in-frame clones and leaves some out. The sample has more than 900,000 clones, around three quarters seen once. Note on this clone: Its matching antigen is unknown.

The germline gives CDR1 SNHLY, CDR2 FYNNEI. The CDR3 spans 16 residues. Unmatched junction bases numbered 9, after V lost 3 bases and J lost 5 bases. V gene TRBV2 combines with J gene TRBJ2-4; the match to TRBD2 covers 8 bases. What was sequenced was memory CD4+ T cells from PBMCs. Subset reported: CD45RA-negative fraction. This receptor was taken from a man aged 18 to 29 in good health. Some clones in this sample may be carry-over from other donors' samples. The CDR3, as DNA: TGTGCCAGCAGTGATAGGGCGGGAGGAGGAGAAAACATTCAGTACTTC. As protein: CASSDRAGGGENIQYF.